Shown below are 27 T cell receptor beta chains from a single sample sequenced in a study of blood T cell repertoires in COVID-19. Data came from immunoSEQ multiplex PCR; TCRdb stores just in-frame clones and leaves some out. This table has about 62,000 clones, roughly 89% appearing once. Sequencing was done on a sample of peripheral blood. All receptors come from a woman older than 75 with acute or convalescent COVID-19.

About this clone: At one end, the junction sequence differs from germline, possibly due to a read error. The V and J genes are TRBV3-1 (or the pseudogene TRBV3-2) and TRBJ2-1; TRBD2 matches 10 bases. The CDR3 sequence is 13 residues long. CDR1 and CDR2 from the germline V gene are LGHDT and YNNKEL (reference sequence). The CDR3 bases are TGTGCCAGCAGCCAAGGGACTAGCGGAAGGGGGGTCTTC. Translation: CASSQGTSGRGVF.

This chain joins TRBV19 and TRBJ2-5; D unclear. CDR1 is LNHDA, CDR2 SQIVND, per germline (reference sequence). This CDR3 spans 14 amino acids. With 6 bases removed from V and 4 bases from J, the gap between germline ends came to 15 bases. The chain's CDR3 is CASRPLWQVETQYF. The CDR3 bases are TGTGCCAGTAGGCCGCTCTGGCAGGTAGAGACCCAGTACTTC.

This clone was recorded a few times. The CDR3 DNA sequence: TGTGCCAGCACCGATCCCGGGACAGGCGAGTTCCGTGGCGCTTTCTTT. Its protein is CASTDPGTGEFRGAFF. The chain couples TRBV28 to TRBJ1-1, with 8 bases lining up with TRBD1. The J segment lost 11 bases and the V segment lost 7 bases, leaving 21 bases of the junction unmatched. Germline CDR1 reads MDHEN; CDR2 reads SYDVKM. The CDR3 covers 16 residues.

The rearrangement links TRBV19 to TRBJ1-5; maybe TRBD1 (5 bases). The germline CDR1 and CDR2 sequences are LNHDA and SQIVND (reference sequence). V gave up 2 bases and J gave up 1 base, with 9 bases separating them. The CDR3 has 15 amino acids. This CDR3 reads CASSISRVSNQPQHF. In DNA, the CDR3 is TGTGCCAGTAGTATAAGCAGGGTAAGCAATCAGCCCCAGCATTTT.

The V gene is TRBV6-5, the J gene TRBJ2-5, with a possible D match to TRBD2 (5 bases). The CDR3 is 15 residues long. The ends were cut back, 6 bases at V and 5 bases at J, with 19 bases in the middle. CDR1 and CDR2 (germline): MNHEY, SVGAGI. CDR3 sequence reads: CASSLTLGLFETQYF. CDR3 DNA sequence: TGTGCCAGCAGCCTCACACTAGGACTCTTCGAGACCCAGTACTTC.

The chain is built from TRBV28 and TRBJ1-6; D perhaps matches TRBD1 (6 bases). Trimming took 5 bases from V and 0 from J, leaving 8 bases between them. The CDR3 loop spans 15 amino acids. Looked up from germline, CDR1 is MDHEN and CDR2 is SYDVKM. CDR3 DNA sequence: TGTGCCAGCAGTCGACAGGTCTCCTATAATTCACCCCTCCACTTT. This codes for CASSRQVSYNSPLHF.

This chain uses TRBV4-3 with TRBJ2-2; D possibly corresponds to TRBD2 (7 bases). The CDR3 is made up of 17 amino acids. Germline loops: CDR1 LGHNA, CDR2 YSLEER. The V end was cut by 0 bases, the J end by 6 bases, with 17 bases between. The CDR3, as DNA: TGCGCCAGCAGCCAAGATCTTGCAAGGGGGGGAGCCGGGGAGCTGTTTTTT. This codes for CASSQDLARGGAGELFF.

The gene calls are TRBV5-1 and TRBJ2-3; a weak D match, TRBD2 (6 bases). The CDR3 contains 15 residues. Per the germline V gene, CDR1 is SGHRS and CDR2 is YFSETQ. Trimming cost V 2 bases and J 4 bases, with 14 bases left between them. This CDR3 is CASSLDGTPPDTQYF. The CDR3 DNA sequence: TGCGCCAGCAGCTTAGACGGGACTCCCCCAGATACGCAGTATTTT. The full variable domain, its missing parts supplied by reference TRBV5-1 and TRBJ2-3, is KAGVTQTPRYLIKTRGQQVTLSCSPISGHRSVSWYQQTPGQGLQFLFEYFSETQRNKGNFPGRFSGRQFSNSRSEMNVSTLELGDSALYLCASSLDGTPPDTQYFGPGTRLTVL.

The CDR3 reads CASSDLTGDMNTEAFF. The CDR3 nucleotides are TGTGCCAGCAGCGATTTAACAGGGGACATGAACACTGAAGCTTTCTTT. V gene TRBV25-1 combines with J gene TRBJ1-1; TRBD1 aligns across 7 bases. Germline V gene lookup returns CDR1 MGHDK and CDR2 SYGVNS. After removal of 6 bases from V and 0 bases from J, the junction contained 10 bases not matched to a gene. CDR3 length: 16 residues.

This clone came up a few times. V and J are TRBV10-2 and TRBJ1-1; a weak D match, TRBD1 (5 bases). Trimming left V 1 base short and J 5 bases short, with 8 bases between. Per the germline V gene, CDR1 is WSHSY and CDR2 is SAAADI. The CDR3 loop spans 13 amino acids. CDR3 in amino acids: CASSEFSGTEAFF. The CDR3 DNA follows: TGCGCCAGCAGTGAGTTCTCAGGGACTGAAGCTTTCTTT.

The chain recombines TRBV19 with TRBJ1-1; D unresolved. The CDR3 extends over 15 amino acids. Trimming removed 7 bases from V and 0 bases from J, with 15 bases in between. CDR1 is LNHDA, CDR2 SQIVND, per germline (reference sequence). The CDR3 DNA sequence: TGTGCCAGTAAGAGTCCCGGTTCTCTGAACACTGAAGCTTTCTTT. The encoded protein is CASKSPGSLNTEAFF. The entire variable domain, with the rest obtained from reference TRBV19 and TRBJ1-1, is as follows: DGGITQSPKYLFRKEGQNVTLSCEQNLNHDAMYWYRQDPGQGLRLIYYSQIVNDFQKGDIAEGYSVSREKKESFPLTVTSAQKNPTAFYLCASKSPGSLNTEAFFGQGTRLTVV.

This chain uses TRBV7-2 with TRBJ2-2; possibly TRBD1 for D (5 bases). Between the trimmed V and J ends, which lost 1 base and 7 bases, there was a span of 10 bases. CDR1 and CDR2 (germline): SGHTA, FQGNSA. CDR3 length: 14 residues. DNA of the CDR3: TGTGCCAGCAGCTTAGGGACACCGGGCGGGGAGCTGTTTTTT. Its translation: CASSLGTPGGELFF.

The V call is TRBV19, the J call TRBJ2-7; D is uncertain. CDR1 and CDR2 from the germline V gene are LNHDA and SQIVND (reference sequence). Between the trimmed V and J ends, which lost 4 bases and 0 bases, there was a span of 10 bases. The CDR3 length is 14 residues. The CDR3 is CASSNGGSSYEQYF. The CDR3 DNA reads TGTGCCAGTAGTAACGGCGGTAGCTCCTACGAGCAGTACTTC. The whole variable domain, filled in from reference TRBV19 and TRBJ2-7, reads DGGITQSPKYLFRKEGQNVTLSCEQNLNHDAMYWYRQDPGQGLRLIYYSQIVNDFQKGDIAEGYSVSREKKESFPLTVTSAQKNPTAFYLCASSNGGSSYEQYFGPGTRLTVT.

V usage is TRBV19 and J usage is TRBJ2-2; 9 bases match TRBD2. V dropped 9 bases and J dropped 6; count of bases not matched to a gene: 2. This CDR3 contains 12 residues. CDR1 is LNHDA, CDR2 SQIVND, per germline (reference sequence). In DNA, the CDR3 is TGTGCCAGCCGACTAGCGGCCGGGGAGCTGTTTTTT. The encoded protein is CASRLAAGELFF.

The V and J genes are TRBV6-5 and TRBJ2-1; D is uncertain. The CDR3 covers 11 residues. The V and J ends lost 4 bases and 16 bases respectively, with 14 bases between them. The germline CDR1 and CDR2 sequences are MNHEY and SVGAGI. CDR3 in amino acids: CASSSFSQSFF. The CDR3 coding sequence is TGTGCCAGCAGTTCTTTTTCCCAGTCTTTCTTC.

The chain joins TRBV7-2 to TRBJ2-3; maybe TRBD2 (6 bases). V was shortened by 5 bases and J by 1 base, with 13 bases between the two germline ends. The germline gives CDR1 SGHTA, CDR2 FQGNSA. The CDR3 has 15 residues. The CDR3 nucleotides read TGTGCCAGCAGCCTCTATAGCGGAGGCACAGATACGCAGTATTTT. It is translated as CASSLYSGGTDTQYF.

CDR3 nucleotide sequence: TGCGCCAGCAGCCAAGCGACAGGGACGAACACCGGGGAGCTGTTTTTT. This translates into CASSQATGTNTGELFF. This rearrangement joins TRBV4-3 to TRBJ2-2; 7 bases map to TRBD1. Per the germline V gene, CDR1 is LGHNA and CDR2 is YSLEER. This CDR3 spans 16 amino acids. V lost 1 base and J lost 0; bases outside the gene matches: 2.

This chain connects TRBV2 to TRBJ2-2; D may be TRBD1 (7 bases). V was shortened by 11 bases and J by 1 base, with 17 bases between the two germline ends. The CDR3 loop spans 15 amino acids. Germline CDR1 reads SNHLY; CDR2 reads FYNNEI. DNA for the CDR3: TGTGCCGCTGCTCGCGGGACAGAGAACACCGGGGAGCTGTTTTTT. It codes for CAAARGTENTGELFF.

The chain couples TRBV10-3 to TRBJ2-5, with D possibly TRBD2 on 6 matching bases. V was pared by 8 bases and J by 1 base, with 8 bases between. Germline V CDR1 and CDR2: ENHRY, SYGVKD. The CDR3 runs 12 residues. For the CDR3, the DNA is TGTGCCATCGGGGGGTCCCAAGAGACCCAGTACTTC. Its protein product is CAIGGSQETQYF.

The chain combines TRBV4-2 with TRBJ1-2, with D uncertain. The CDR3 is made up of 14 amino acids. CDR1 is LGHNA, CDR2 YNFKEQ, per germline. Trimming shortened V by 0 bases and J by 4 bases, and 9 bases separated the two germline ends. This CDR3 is CASSQDQQAYGYTF. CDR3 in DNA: TGTGCCAGCAGCCAAGATCAGCAGGCCTATGGCTACACCTTC.

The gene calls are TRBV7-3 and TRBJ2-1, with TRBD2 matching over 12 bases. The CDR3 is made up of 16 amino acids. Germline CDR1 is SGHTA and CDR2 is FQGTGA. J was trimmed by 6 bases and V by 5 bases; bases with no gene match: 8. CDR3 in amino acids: CASSREASGRGNEQFF. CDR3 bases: TGTGCCAGCAGCCGGGAAGCTAGCGGGAGGGGCAATGAGCAGTTCTTC.

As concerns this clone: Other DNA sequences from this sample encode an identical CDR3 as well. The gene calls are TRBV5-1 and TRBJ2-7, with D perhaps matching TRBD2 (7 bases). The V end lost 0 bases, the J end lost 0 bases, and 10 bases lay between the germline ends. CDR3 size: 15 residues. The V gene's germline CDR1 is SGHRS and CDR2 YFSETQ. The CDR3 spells CASSLVGGPSYEQYF. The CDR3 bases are TGCGCCAGCAGCTTGGTCGGGGGGCCCTCCTACGAGCAGTACTTC.

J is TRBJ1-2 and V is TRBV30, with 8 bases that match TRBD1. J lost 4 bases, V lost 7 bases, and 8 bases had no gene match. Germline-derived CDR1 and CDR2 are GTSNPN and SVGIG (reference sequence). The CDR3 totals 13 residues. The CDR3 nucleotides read TGTGCCTCGTCGACAGGGGAAGGCTATGGCTACACCTTC. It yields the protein CASSTGEGYGYTF.

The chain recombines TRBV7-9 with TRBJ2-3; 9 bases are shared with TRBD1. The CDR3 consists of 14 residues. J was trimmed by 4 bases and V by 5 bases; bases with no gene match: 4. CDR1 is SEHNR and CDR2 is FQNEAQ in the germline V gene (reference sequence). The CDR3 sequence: CASSRDRVPDTQYF. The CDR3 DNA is TGTGCCAGCAGCCGGGACAGGGTCCCAGATACGCAGTATTTT.

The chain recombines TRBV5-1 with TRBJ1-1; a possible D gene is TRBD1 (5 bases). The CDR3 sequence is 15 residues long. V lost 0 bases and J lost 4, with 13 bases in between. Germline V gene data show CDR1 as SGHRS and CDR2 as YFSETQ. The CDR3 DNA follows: TGCGCCAGCAGCTTGGCGGTCGGGGGGACCACTGAAGCTTTCTTT. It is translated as CASSLAVGGTTEAFF.

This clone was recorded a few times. The CDR3 coding sequence is TGTGCCACAAGAGGAGGGTTGTTCGGAAATGAGCAGTTCTTC. Amino acid sequence: CATRGGLFGNEQFF. The genes are TRBV24-1 and TRBJ2-1; maybe TRBD2 (6 bases). The V gene lost 10 bases and the J gene lost 7 bases, with 19 bases spanning the gap. The CDR3 consists of 14 residues. The germline CDR1 and CDR2 sequences are KGHDR and SFDVKD.

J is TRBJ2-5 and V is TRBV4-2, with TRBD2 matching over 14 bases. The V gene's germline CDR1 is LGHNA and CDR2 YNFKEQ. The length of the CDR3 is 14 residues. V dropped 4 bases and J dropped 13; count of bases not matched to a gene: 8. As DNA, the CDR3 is TGTGCCAGCAGCCCCGGGACTAGCGGGGGTACACGGTACTTC. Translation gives CASSPGTSGGTRYF.